This is a list of T cell receptor beta chains from one sample in a study of T cells in Graves' hyperthyroidism and ophthalmopathy. TCRdb reanalysed the multiplex PCR reads using MiXCR and keeps one entry per CDR3 protein. Counted here are roughly 170,000 distinct CDR3 sequences, about 18% occurring once; the ten biggest clones make up 25% to 30%. The sequenced sample consisted of blood. Receptors originate from a woman in her fifties or sixties with Graves' hyperthyroidism. The CDR3 runs from the conserved cysteine through the conserved F or W. D genes are given only for firm matches. Clone size is stated in some rows and not others, as once, few, many or a class when expanded.

clone_size: many
v_call: TRBV3-1
j_call: TRBJ2-4
d_call: TRBD1
cdr3_nt: TGTGCCAGCAGCCCCTACGGGGGACAGGGGATGAATCTAGCCAAAAACATTCAGTACTTC
cdr3_aa: CASSPYGGQGMNLAKNIQYF

clone_size: NA
v_call: TRBV28
j_call: TRBJ2-1
d_call: TRBD1
cdr3_nt: TGTGCCAGCAGGCCGGGACAGTCCCACAATGAGCAGTTCTTC
cdr3_aa: CASRPGQSHNEQFF

clone_size: many
v_call: TRBV5-4
j_call: TRBJ2-7
d_call: NA
cdr3_nt: TGTGCCAGCAGCTTGAAGGACGGATCCTACGAGCAGTACTTC
cdr3_aa: CASSLKDGSYEQYF

clone_size: many
v_call: TRBV9
j_call: TRBJ2-5
d_call: NA
cdr3_nt: TGTGCCAGCGGGAAACCCAACCAAGAGACCCAGTACTTC
cdr3_aa: CASGKPNQETQYF

clone_size: many
v_call: TRBV5-1
j_call: TRBJ2-7
d_call: NA
cdr3_nt: TGCGCCAGCAGTTTGGTGGAACTACCGTACTCCTACGAGCAGTACTTC
cdr3_aa: CASSLVELPYSYEQYF

clone_size: many
v_call: TRBV19
j_call: TRBJ1-2
d_call: NA
cdr3_nt: TGTGCCAGTAGCAATCCTGGCACCGCAGGGCGCCCGTATGGCTACACCTTC
cdr3_aa: CASSNPGTAGRPYGYTF

clone_size: NA
v_call: TRBV6-9
j_call: TRBJ1-2
d_call: NA
cdr3_nt: TGTGCCAGCAGTTCACAGGGTTATAGCTACACCTTC
cdr3_aa: CASSSQGYSYTF

clone_size: many
v_call: TRBV5-1
j_call: TRBJ2-3
d_call: TRBD2
cdr3_nt: TGCGCCAGCAGCTCTACCTCTAGCGGTCGGGCAGATACGCAGTATTTT
cdr3_aa: CASSSTSSGRADTQYF

clone_size: many
v_call: TRBV29-1
j_call: TRBJ1-2
d_call: NA
cdr3_nt: TGCAGCGATGGCCCGACGGGGGGCTACACCTTC
cdr3_aa: CSDGPTGGYTF

clone_size: many
v_call: TRBV20-1
j_call: TRBJ1-2
d_call: NA
cdr3_nt: TGCAGTGCTAGTGAGGGGGTGGATGGCTACACCTTC
cdr3_aa: CSASEGVDGYTF

clone_size: NA
v_call: TRBV24-1
j_call: TRBJ2-1
d_call: TRBD1
cdr3_nt: TGTGCCACCAGTGATTTAGTAACAGGGGAAGGGGACAATGAGCAGTTCTTC
cdr3_aa: CATSDLVTGEGDNEQFF

clone_size: many
v_call: TRBV7-8
j_call: TRBJ2-1
d_call: NA
cdr3_nt: TGTGCCAGCAGCTCAGACGGCCTTGTTTCCTACAATGAGCAGTTCTTC
cdr3_aa: CASSSDGLVSYNEQFF

clone_size: few
v_call: TRBV6-4
j_call: TRBJ1-2
d_call: NA
cdr3_nt: TGTGCCAGCAGTGACTCGGACGGACCGGGCGGCTACACCTTC
cdr3_aa: CASSDSDGPGGYTF

clone_size: many
v_call: TRBV12-3/TRBV12-4
j_call: TRBJ2-7
d_call: TRBD1
cdr3_nt: TGTGCCAGCAGTCGGGACAGGGTCGACGAGCAGTACTTC
cdr3_aa: CASSRDRVDEQYF

clone_size: NA
v_call: TRBV5-1
j_call: TRBJ1-1
d_call: NA
cdr3_nt: TGCGCCAGCAATTGGGGAGGGGGAGGTGAAGCTTTCTTT
cdr3_aa: CASNWGGGGEAFF

clone_size: NA
v_call: TRBV3-1
j_call: TRBJ2-3
d_call: NA
cdr3_nt: TGTGCCAGCAGCCAAGATCTAGGGGGGGGGGCGACCCTGACAGATACGCAGTATTTT
cdr3_aa: CASSQDLGGGATLTDTQYF

clone_size: NA
v_call: TRBV19
j_call: TRBJ1-1
d_call: NA
cdr3_nt: TGTGCCAGTAGTTGGAAACCCACAGTGAACACTGAAGCTTTCTTT
cdr3_aa: CASSWKPTVNTEAFF

clone_size: many
v_call: TRBV6-1
j_call: TRBJ2-3
d_call: TRBD2
cdr3_nt: TGTGCCAGCCTTGTTACTAGCGGGGGCACAGATACGCAGTATTTT
cdr3_aa: CASLVTSGGTDTQYF

clone_size: NA
v_call: TRBV28
j_call: TRBJ2-7
d_call: NA
cdr3_nt: TGTGCCAGCAGCTTAGGCAGTACCTCCTACGAGCAGTACTTC
cdr3_aa: CASSLGSTSYEQYF

clone_size: many
v_call: TRBV20-1
j_call: TRBJ1-5
d_call: NA
cdr3_nt: TGCAGTGCTAGTAATTCACGTAGCAATCAGCCCCAGCATTTT
cdr3_aa: CSASNSRSNQPQHF

clone_size: many
v_call: TRBV6-1
j_call: TRBJ1-2
d_call: NA
cdr3_nt: TGTGCCAGCAGTGCCAAAGGGATCCTGGTCCTTGGAGACTATGGCTACACCTTC
cdr3_aa: CASSAKGILVLGDYGYTF

clone_size: many
v_call: TRBV6-2/TRBV6-3
j_call: TRBJ2-4
d_call: NA
cdr3_nt: TGTGCCAGCAGTTACAGTGAGAGGAGTCTCGCCAAAAACATTCAGTACTTC
cdr3_aa: CASSYSERSLAKNIQYF

clone_size: few
v_call: TRBV5-1
j_call: TRBJ2-7
d_call: TRBD1
cdr3_nt: TGCGCCAGCAGCTCGGGACAGGACCACGCGGGGCAGTACTTC
cdr3_aa: CASSSGQDHAGQYF

clone_size: once
v_call: TRBV3-1
j_call: TRBJ2-7
d_call: TRBD2
cdr3_nt: TGTGCCAGCAGCCCGGCTAGCGGGAGTTCCTACGAGCAGTACTTC
cdr3_aa: CASSPASGSSYEQYF

clone_size: few
v_call: TRBV5-6
j_call: TRBJ2-5
d_call: NA
cdr3_nt: TGTGCCAGCAGCTGGGGCGATTTAATCCAAGAGACCCAGTACTTC
cdr3_aa: CASSWGDLIQETQYF

clone_size: NA
v_call: TRBV4-3
j_call: TRBJ1-2
d_call: NA
cdr3_nt: TGCGCCAGCAGCCCCGGACGAACATTGACTAACTATGGCTACACCTTC
cdr3_aa: CASSPGRTLTNYGYTF

clone_size: many
v_call: TRBV12-3/TRBV12-4
j_call: TRBJ1-1
d_call: NA
cdr3_nt: TGTGCCAGCATAAAACTTGACACTGAAGCTTTCTTT
cdr3_aa: CASIKLDTEAFF

clone_size: NA
v_call: TRBV7-9
j_call: TRBJ2-1
d_call: NA
cdr3_nt: TGTGCCAGCAGCTTTGAACGCAGGGAAAATGAGCAGTTCTTC
cdr3_aa: CASSFERRENEQFF

clone_size: many
v_call: TRBV28
j_call: TRBJ1-1
d_call: NA
cdr3_nt: TGTGCCAGCAGTCGTCGGGCCGGAGCTTTCACTGAAGCTTTCTTT
cdr3_aa: CASSRRAGAFTEAFF

clone_size: many
v_call: TRBV2
j_call: TRBJ1-1
d_call: NA
cdr3_nt: TGTGCCAGCAATGGTGGAAACACTGAAGCTTTCTTT
cdr3_aa: CASNGGNTEAFF

clone_size: many
v_call: TRBV10-3
j_call: TRBJ1-6
d_call: TRBD1
cdr3_nt: TGTGCCATCAGTGTCCGACAGGGAGGAAATTCACCCCTCCACTTT
cdr3_aa: CAISVRQGGNSPLHF

clone_size: few
v_call: TRBV7-2
j_call: TRBJ1-2
d_call: NA
cdr3_nt: TGTGCCAGCAGCCCTCAGGGATCCCAATTCGGCTACACCTTC
cdr3_aa: CASSPQGSQFGYTF

clone_size: NA
v_call: TRBV11-2
j_call: TRBJ2-1
d_call: TRBD2
cdr3_nt: TGTGCCAGCAGCCAGCACCTAGCGGGAGTTCCTAATGAGCAGTTCTTC
cdr3_aa: CASSQHLAGVPNEQFF

clone_size: few
v_call: TRBV18
j_call: TRBJ2-4
d_call: TRBD1
cdr3_nt: TGTGCCAGCTCACCACCGGACAGGGTCGCTTCGTACTTC
cdr3_aa: CASSPPDRVASYF

clone_size: many
v_call: TRBV18
j_call: TRBJ2-1
d_call: NA
cdr3_nt: TGTGCCAGCATACGGGACGGCTCCTACAATGAGCAGTTCTTC
cdr3_aa: CASIRDGSYNEQFF

clone_size: many
v_call: TRBV20-1
j_call: TRBJ2-1
d_call: NA
cdr3_nt: TGCAGTGCTAGGTACTCAAACAATGAGCAGTTCTTC
cdr3_aa: CSARYSNNEQFF

clone_size: many
v_call: TRBV5-1
j_call: TRBJ2-5
d_call: NA
cdr3_nt: TGCGCCAGCAGCTCCCAGGGAAGAAAGGAGACCCAGTACTTC
cdr3_aa: CASSSQGRKETQYF

clone_size: many
v_call: TRBV19
j_call: TRBJ2-1
d_call: TRBD2
cdr3_nt: TGTGCCAGTAGTGCCCAGGGAGCGGGGGGGCTCAATGAGCAGTTCTTC
cdr3_aa: CASSAQGAGGLNEQFF

clone_size: many
v_call: TRBV6-1
j_call: TRBJ2-7
d_call: NA
cdr3_nt: TGTGCCAGCAGTGCCACAGCCTACGAGCAGTACTTC
cdr3_aa: CASSATAYEQYF

clone_size: NA
v_call: TRBV5-6
j_call: TRBJ1-2
d_call: TRBD1
cdr3_nt: TGTGCCAGCAGCCGAGGGGGCGGGGAGTCCTATGGCTACACCTTC
cdr3_aa: CASSRGGGESYGYTF

clone_size: NA
v_call: TRBV4-1
j_call: TRBJ1-5
d_call: NA
cdr3_nt: TGCGCCAGCAGCCAAGAGGGGGGGAGGTATTTTCAGCCCCAGCATTTT
cdr3_aa: CASSQEGGRYFQPQHF

clone_size: many
v_call: TRBV7-3
j_call: TRBJ2-1
d_call: NA
cdr3_nt: TGTGCCAGCAGCTTAGTTTCAGGGGCCAACAATGAGCAGTTCTTC
cdr3_aa: CASSLVSGANNEQFF

clone_size: many
v_call: TRBV29-1
j_call: TRBJ2-7
d_call: TRBD2
cdr3_nt: TGCAGCGTTGCGGGGGGAGACTACGAGCAGTACTTC
cdr3_aa: CSVAGGDYEQYF

clone_size: many
v_call: TRBV6-1
j_call: TRBJ1-5
d_call: NA
cdr3_nt: TGTGCCAGCAGTGAATCAGGTAGAGGCAATCAGCCCCAGCATTTT
cdr3_aa: CASSESGRGNQPQHF

clone_size: many
v_call: TRBV11-2
j_call: TRBJ2-7
d_call: NA
cdr3_nt: TGTGCCAGCACCAGAAGGGGGACCTCAATCTCCTACGAGCAGTACTTC
cdr3_aa: CASTRRGTSISYEQYF